These T cell receptor beta chains were read from a single sample in a study of Ad26.COV2.S vaccination and SARS-CoV-2 variants. Measured with immunoSEQ multiplex PCR; TCRdb has only the in-frame clones, and not every one. The repertoire holds more than 300,000 clones, with approximately 86% as singletons. Sequencing was performed on peripheral blood, taken in a trial of Ad26.COV2.S vaccine versus placebo. Every receptor here comes from a person between 18 and 59 years old who received the Ad26.COV2.S COVID-19 vaccine or a placebo. Each CDR3 is given without its conserved first and last residue. The size entry is marked missing in some rows and otherwise reads once, few, many or a size class.

abundance,j_gene,v_gene,CDR3aa
.,TRBJ1-5,TRBV6-2/TRBV6-3,ASSYRSQGAPNQPQH
.,TRBJ1-1,TRBV4-2,ASSQERYMNTEAF
.,TRBJ1-5,TRBV19,ASSIPGESNQPQH
once,TRBJ2-7,TRBV14,ASSHFLSPNGQTYEQY
once,TRBJ2-1,TRBV7-9,ASSLRSGGFIEQF
.,TRBJ1-3,TRBV6-5,ASSYGAKGNTIY
.,TRBJ2-7,TRBV7-8,ASSWGGSGTGSYEQY
once,TRBJ2-3,TRBV5-4,ASRRMGQSTDTQY
.,TRBJ2-1,TRBV27,ASSLWTSGGNEQF
few,TRBJ2-2,TRBV29-1,SALALAGTPGTGELF
once,TRBJ1-2,TRBV19,ASRGQGLGYGYT
few,TRBJ1-1,TRBV6-2/TRBV6-3,ASSYSYGNTEAF
.,TRBJ1-5,TRBV5-8,ASSYGQYQPQH
once,TRBJ2-3,TRBV7-2,ASSSPSTDTQY
.,TRBJ2-4,TRBV28,ASSFPKGVAKNIQY
.,TRBJ2-7,TRBV5-1,ASSAGQGAGEQY
.,TRBJ2-7,TRBV6-2/TRBV6-3,ASSYSMGVLSYEQY
.,TRBJ2-2,TRBV5-6,ASSLQGARATGELF
many,TRBJ2-2,TRBV4-3,ASSQEAAGGIITGELF
few,TRBJ2-3,TRBV5-6,ASSLLGGGLIETTDTQY
few,TRBJ2-6,TRBV19,ASSIVGTGANVLT
.,TRBJ1-5,TRBV13,ASSLGPGQPQH
.,TRBJ2-2,TRBV4-1,ASSLFGGPNTGELF
.,TRBJ2-3,TRBV7-3,ASSPGTSGRSDTQY
.,TRBJ1-4,TRBV4-2,ASSQDGTGGAPYSSEKLF
.,TRBJ2-7,TRBV19,ASSKTDQPYEQY
.,TRBJ2-3,TRBV6-2/TRBV6-3,ASSPILRQTSTDTQY
.,TRBJ2-4,TRBV7-2,ASSLDRATLAKNIQY
.,TRBJ2-7,TRBV7-2,ASSNRDRGYEQY
.,TRBJ2-7,TRBV7-9,ASSLVGGTGTSGRGEQY
.,TRBJ2-6,TRBV4-1,ASSRGLAGRSGANVLT
.,TRBJ2-7,TRBV11-2,ASSLVTSGRAFRGEQY
once,TRBJ1-2,TRBV28,ASSFVDTGYGYT
.,TRBJ2-7,TRBV27,ASSPGLAQDEQY
.,TRBJ2-1,TRBV18,ASSPQTSGWGSYNEQF
.,TRBJ1-1,TRBV5-1,ASSLSDRSNTEAF
.,TRBJ1-1,TRBV7-2,ASSIDRGEAF
once,TRBJ2-3,TRBV27,ASSLRDLSRTDTQY
.,TRBJ2-1,TRBV7-2,ASSPGTGWYEQF
.,TRBJ1-5,TRBV6-2/TRBV6-3,ASSSDGNQPQH
.,TRBJ1-2,TRBV5-4,ASSENRGNYGYT
.,TRBJ2-7,TRBV12-3/TRBV12-4,AGKGTCPYEQY
.,TRBJ1-6,TRBV6-2/TRBV6-3,ASSYSAAYNSPLH
.,TRBJ2-2,TRBV13,ASSSSGGRTGELF
few,TRBJ1-6,TRBV6-5,ASSTGQGHSPLH
few,TRBJ1-1,TRBV2,ASSYRAGWTEAF
.,TRBJ2-7,TRBV28,ASRGTGLRGEQY
many,TRBJ1-4,TRBV7-9,ASSFDTYLNEKLF
.,TRBJ2-6,TRBV10-3,ASTPGLSGANVLT
.,TRBJ1-2,TRBV28,ASQGGVYYGYT
.,TRBJ2-4,TRBV19,ASSIGQGMNIQY
.,TRBJ2-6,TRBV28,ASGDSSGRTSSGANVLT
.,TRBJ2-5,TRBV7-2,ASSLREGETQY
.,TRBJ2-1,TRBV7-9,ASSFLAGEGEQF
.,TRBJ1-4,TRBV7-8,ASSPWTGTNEKLF
.,TRBJ1-4,TRBV7-6,ASSSGLGEKLF
.,TRBJ2-1,TRBV12-3/TRBV12-4,ASSRGFDNEQF
few,TRBJ2-7,TRBV9,ASSVAPSAHEQY
.,TRBJ2-7,TRBV3-1/TRBV3-2,ASSQARAREQY